This TCR beta chain appears in the sequencing data of a study of glioma-infiltrating T cells. Using RNA template, CDR3s of TCR alpha and beta were amplified with iRepertoire arm-PCR. TCRdb itself ran the multiplex PCR reads through MiXCR, one entry per CDR3 protein. Of a few hundred thousand distinct CDR3 sequences in the sample, around 45% were seen once. In its sample, this clonotype was seen a few times. Sequencing was performed on glioma tissue, nonneoplastic brain tissue, or PBMCs (not recorded which). The sequence was obtained from a human donor with low-grade glioma or glioblastoma, undergoing nonglioma brain surgery, or in good health (not recorded which).

The CDR3 loop reads CASSHGPPGDTQYF. CDR3 bases: TGCGCCAGCAGCCACGGTCCTCCGGGAGATACGCAGTATTTT. The gene calls are TRBV4-3 and TRBJ2-3; D not certain. The CDR3 is 14 amino acids. The V end lost 3 bases, the J end lost 5 bases, and 12 bases lay between the germline ends. From germline, CDR1 is LGHNA and CDR2 YSLEER.